The 29 T cell receptor beta chains presented below share a single source sample, sequenced in a study of T cell changes during pregnancy in multiple sclerosis. The assay was immunoSEQ multiplex PCR, and TCRdb's table has in-frame clones only and misses some. The sample lists tens of thousands of clones, approximately 92% occurring once. Sample: CD8+ T cells from peripheral blood mononuclear cells, taken in the third trimester of pregnancy. These receptors were obtained from a female donor in good health, enrolled as a control in a pregnancy study.

The rearrangement joins TRBV7-9 to TRBJ1-2; 9 positions agree with TRBD1. CDR1 SEHNR and CDR2 FQNEAQ come from the germline V gene (reference sequence). The CDR3 runs 13 residues. V gave up 4 bases and J gave up 6 bases; unmatched junction bases: 3. This CDR3 reads CASSYTGGDGYTF. The CDR3 nucleotides are TGTGCCAGCAGCTACACAGGGGGCGATGGCTACACCTTC.

The V call is TRBV27, the J call TRBJ2-7, with D possibly matching TRBD1 (5 bases). Germline assignment: CDR1 MNHEY and CDR2 SMNVEV (reference sequence). With 5 bases removed from V and 3 bases from J, the gap between germline ends came to 11 bases. CDR3 length: 13 residues. CDR3 in DNA: TGTGCCAGCAGTCTGGGGCCTGACTACGAGCAGTACTTC. This gives the protein CASSLGPDYEQYF.

V usage is TRBV4-2 and J usage is TRBJ1-1; 7 bases are a match to TRBD1. CDR1 and CDR2 from the germline V gene are LGHNA and YNFKEQ. The CDR3 is 15 residues long. J gave up 7 bases and V 1 base, and 9 bases lay outside the gene matches. The CDR3 sequence is CASSQGHGQADEAFF. CDR3 bases: TGTGCCAGCAGCCAAGGCCACGGACAGGCTGATGAAGCTTTCTTT.

The J gene is TRBJ1-5, the V gene TRBV6-1, with a possible D match to TRBD1 (6 bases). This CDR3 contains 15 residues. Trimming took off 6 bases at V and 2 bases at J, with 14 bases between the two ends. Looked up from germline, CDR1 is MNHNS and CDR2 is SASEGT. The CDR3 sequence is CASRRDNTGNQPQHF. In nucleotides, the CDR3 is TGTGCCAGCAGACGGGACAATACGGGCAATCAGCCCCAGCATTTT.

The chain uses TRBV13 and TRBJ2-2; 9 nucleotides line up with TRBD2. This CDR3 is 17 amino acids long. V shed 5 bases, J shed 6 bases, and the junction held 13 bases outside the gene matches. Germline V lookup: CDR1 PRHDT, CDR2 FYEKMQ (reference sequence). The CDR3: CASSAPRRGGAAGELFF. The DNA for the CDR3 is TGTGCCAGCAGCGCTCCCCGTCGCGGGGGGGCCGCCGGGGAGCTGTTTTTT.

This clone was found a few times. The chain couples TRBV7-9 to TRBJ1-5, with D uncertain. This CDR3 is 14 amino acids long. The ends were cut back, 0 bases at V and 3 bases at J, with 6 bases in the middle. From germline, CDR1 is SEHNR and CDR2 FQNEAQ (reference sequence). Here the CDR3 reads CASSLAGVNQPQHF. As DNA, the CDR3 is TGTGCCAGCAGCTTAGCTGGAGTCAATCAGCCCCAGCATTTT.

This chain links TRBV19 with TRBJ1-2, with a possible D match to TRBD1 (6 bases). Per the germline V gene, CDR1 is LNHDA and CDR2 is SQIVND (reference sequence). CDR3 length: 12 amino acids. V shed 7 bases and J shed 8 bases, with 14 bases lying between them. In DNA form, the CDR3 reads TGTGCCAGTATGGCACAGGGAGAGGGCTACACCTTC. Translating gives CASMAQGEGYTF.

The CDR3 DNA sequence: TGTGCCAGCAGCGTACAACTAGCGGGGGAAGAGACCCAGTACTTC. Translated, it gives CASSVQLAGEETQYF. The V gene is TRBV14, the J gene TRBJ2-5; 11 nucleotides match TRBD2. There are 15 residues in the CDR3. Looked up from germline, CDR1 is SGHDN and CDR2 is FVKESK. J gave up 3 bases and V 5 bases, and 5 bases lay outside the gene matches.

The chain has TRBV19 and TRBJ1-1; D gene unclear. Looked up from germline, CDR1 is LNHDA and CDR2 is SQIVND (reference sequence). This CDR3 comprises 13 residues. The ends were cut back, 3 bases at V and 1 base at J, with 6 bases in the middle. The CDR3 loop reads CASSMSGNTEAFF. CDR3 nucleotide sequence: TGTGCCAGTAGTATGAGCGGGAACACTGAAGCTTTCTTT.

The chain uses TRBV5-1 and TRBJ2-2, with a weak D call TRBD2 (6 bases). Trimming took 4 bases from V and 2 from J, leaving 12 bases between them. The CDR3 is 15 amino acids. The germline CDR1 and CDR2 sequences are SGHRS and YFSETQ. CDR3 region: CASSPGLANTGELFF. The CDR3 nucleotides are TGCGCCAGCAGCCCGGGACTGGCAAACACCGGGGAGCTGTTTTTT.

The chain is built from TRBV9 and TRBJ2-7; D gene uncertain. The CDR3 length is 12 residues. V was pared by 0 bases and J by 5 bases, with 6 bases between. The V gene's germline CDR1 is SGDLS and CDR2 YYNGEE. CDR3 bases: TGTGCCAGCAGCGTAGGCGAGGACGAGCAGTACTTC. This sequence encodes CASSVGEDEQYF.

This chain connects TRBV27 to TRBJ2-3; D is unresolved. There are 14 residues in the CDR3. Germline loops: CDR1 MNHEY, CDR2 SMNVEV (reference sequence). V lost 3 bases, J lost 4 bases, and 11 bases lay in between. The DNA of the CDR3 is TGTGCCAGCAGTTTCACTATGAACGCAGATACGCAGTATTTT. Encoded protein: CASSFTMNADTQYF.

In its sample, this clone was seen once. The gene calls are TRBV7-2 and TRBJ2-7, with 8 bases lining up with TRBD1. This CDR3 comprises 13 residues. The V segment lost 5 bases and the J segment 3 bases; nucleotides outside the gene matches: 3. Per the germline V gene, CDR1 is SGHTA and CDR2 is FQGNSA. CDR3 loop: CASSDGQGYEQYF. In DNA form, the CDR3 reads TGTGCCAGCAGCGACGGACAGGGCTACGAGCAGTACTTC.

The chain joins TRBV6-5 to TRBJ1-4; 7 positions match TRBD1. V trimming: 0 bases; J trimming: 8 bases; junction bases outside the gene matches: 9. Germline V gene lookup returns CDR1 MNHEY and CDR2 SVGAGI. The CDR3 consists of 16 residues. CDR3 sequence: CASSYSRQGGFEKLFF. DNA of the CDR3: TGTGCCAGCAGTTACTCGAGACAGGGAGGTTTCGAAAAACTGTTTTTT.

The chain joins TRBV7-9 to TRBJ2-7, with 8 bases aligning to TRBD1. Trimming took 4 bases from V and 3 from J; bases not matched to a gene: 11. The CDR3 covers 16 residues. Looked up from germline, CDR1 is SEHNR and CDR2 is FQNEAQ (reference sequence). This CDR3 is CASSWPGQDSGYEQYF. CDR3 DNA sequence: TGTGCCAGCAGCTGGCCGGGACAGGATTCAGGCTACGAGCAGTACTTC.

The chain couples TRBV5-6 to TRBJ1-1; the D gene is possibly TRBD1 (6 bases). Trimming cost V 3 bases and J 4 bases, with 10 bases left between them. The CDR3 has 13 residues. Germline assignment: CDR1 SGHDT and CDR2 YYEEEE. CDR3 coding DNA: TGTGCCAGCAGCTCGGACAGTTCCACTGAAGCTTTCTTT. It is translated as CASSSDSSTEAFF.

The rearrangement uses TRBV27 and TRBJ2-3, with 13 bases lining up with TRBD2. V was pared by 4 bases and J by 4 bases, with 8 bases of the junction left unmatched. Germline assignment: CDR1 MNHEY and CDR2 SMNVEV (reference sequence). The CDR3 consists of 17 residues. CDR3 sequence (DNA): TGTGCCAGCAGTTCCACCTCACTAGCGGGGGGGTCAGATACGCAGTATTTT. It encodes CASSSTSLAGGSDTQYF.

The chain is built from TRBV9 and TRBJ2-5; D is perhaps TRBD2 (6 bases). There are 12 residues in the CDR3. The ends were cut back, 7 bases at V and 2 bases at J, with 9 bases in the middle. Germline lookup yields CDR1 SGDLS and CDR2 YYNGEE. CDR3 residues: CASQGTQETQYF. Here the CDR3 DNA reads TGTGCCAGCCAAGGGACTCAAGAGACCCAGTACTTC. The complete variable domain, with remaining parts taken from reference TRBV9 and TRBJ2-5, reads DSGVTQTPKHLITATGQRVTLRCSPRSGDLSVYWYQQSLDQGLQFLIQYYNGEERAKGNILERFSAQQFPDLHSELNLSSLELGDSALYFCASQGTQETQYFGPGTRLLVL.

The chain is built from TRBV7-9 and TRBJ1-2; TRBD1 matches at 7 bases. V lost 5 bases to trimming and J lost 2 bases; unmatched junction nucleotides: 17. The CDR3 loop spans 18 amino acids. In germline, CDR1 is SEHNR, CDR2 FQNEAQ (reference sequence). The CDR3 nucleotides are TGTGCCAGCAGCCCCCCCGGGACAGAGCTTCAATTCAACTATGGCTACACCTTC. Translated, it gives CASSPPGTELQFNYGYTF.

This chain uses TRBV6-5 with TRBJ2-5; possible D gene TRBD1, 5 bases. Trimming cost V 0 bases and J 9 bases, with 14 bases left between them. This CDR3 is 14 amino acids long. Germline V lookup: CDR1 MNHEY, CDR2 SVGAGI. CDR3: CASSYSPAQGAQYF. CDR3 coding DNA: TGTGCCAGCAGTTACTCTCCAGCGCAAGGGGCCCAGTACTTC.

This chain links TRBV7-6 with TRBJ2-3; 11 bases are shared with TRBD2. The CDR3 length is 18 residues. The V gene end was trimmed by 3 bases and the J gene end by 0 bases; junction bases not matched to a gene: 8. CDR1 is SGHVS and CDR2 is FNYEAQ in the germline V gene. CDR3 DNA sequence: TGTGCCAGCAGCTTGCGCCTAGCGGGGGGCCCTAGCACAGATACGCAGTATTTT. This encodes CASSLRLAGGPSTDTQYF.

V and J are TRBV15 and TRBJ2-7; TRBD2 is a possible D gene (5 bases). Germline V lookup: CDR1 LNHNV, CDR2 YYDKDF (reference sequence). The CDR3 runs 14 residues. The V end lost 5 bases, the J end lost 3 bases, and 14 bases lay between the germline ends. CDR3 sequence reads: CATSPGRSGYEQYF. CDR3 bases: TGTGCCACCAGCCCTGGTAGGAGCGGCTACGAGCAGTACTTC.

The chain has TRBV10-3 and TRBJ2-7; 13 nucleotides match TRBD2. The CDR3 runs 16 residues. V was clipped by 2 bases and J by 3 bases; unmatched bases: 4. CDR1 is ENHRY, CDR2 SYGVKD, per germline. The CDR3 spells CAISEGLAGANYEQYF. In nucleotides, the CDR3 is TGTGCCATCAGTGAGGGACTAGCGGGGGCCAACTACGAGCAGTACTTC.

This chain links TRBV9 with TRBJ2-7; D may be TRBD1 (6 bases). V shed 2 bases and J shed 7 bases, with 13 bases lying between them. This CDR3 is built from 13 residues. The V gene's germline CDR1 is SGDLS and CDR2 YYNGEE. CDR3 nucleotide sequence: TGTGCCAGCAGCGTGCTACAGGGTAGTGAGCAGTACTTC. This gives the protein CASSVLQGSEQYF.

The V and J genes are TRBV9 and TRBJ1-5; 7 nucleotides agree with TRBD1. The V and J ends lost 5 bases and 1 base, in that order; junction bases with no gene match: 3. CDR3 size: 14 residues. Germline assignment: CDR1 SGDLS and CDR2 YYNGEE. Here the CDR3 DNA reads TGTGCCAGCAGTACAGGGGAGAGCAATCAGCCCCAGCATTTT. This codes for CASSTGESNQPQHF.

J is TRBJ2-5 and V is TRBV21-1; the table's D call TRBD2 went unverified against the DNA. TRBV21-1 corresponds to a pseudogene. The CDR3 runs 17 residues. CDR3 protein: CASSKGLAGTIQETQYF. The CDR3 DNA follows: TGTGCCAGCAGCAAAGGACTAGCGGGGACTATCCAAGAGACCCAGTACTTC.

The rearrangement uses TRBV15 and TRBJ1-1; tentatively, D is TRBD1 (5 bases). This CDR3 has 13 amino acids. Between the trimmed V and J ends, which lost 9 bases and 5 bases, there was a span of 16 bases. Germline lookup yields CDR1 LNHNV and CDR2 YYDKDF (reference sequence). CDR3 coding DNA: TGTGCCACAACGGGGGGAATTGGGACTGAAGCTTTCTTT. As protein: CATTGGIGTEAFF.

The chain uses TRBV19 and TRBJ1-6, with 9 nucleotides matching TRBD1. CDR1 LNHDA and CDR2 SQIVND come from the germline V gene (reference sequence). V shed 5 bases and J 0 bases; nucleotides not matched to a gene: 14. The CDR3 loop spans 20 amino acids. The CDR3: CASSVIQGAEGASYNSPLHF. The CDR3 bases are TGTGCCAGTAGTGTAATACAGGGGGCCGAAGGGGCCTCCTATAATTCACCCCTCCACTTT.

The rearrangement uses TRBV2 and TRBJ2-7; D is possibly TRBD2 (5 bases). The CDR3 runs 11 residues. Looked up from germline, CDR1 is SNHLY and CDR2 is FYNNEI. The V and J ends lost 3 bases and 6 bases respectively, with 6 bases between them. CDR3 in amino acids: CASSDGVEQYF. In DNA, the CDR3 is TGTGCCAGCAGTGACGGGGTCGAGCAGTACTTC.